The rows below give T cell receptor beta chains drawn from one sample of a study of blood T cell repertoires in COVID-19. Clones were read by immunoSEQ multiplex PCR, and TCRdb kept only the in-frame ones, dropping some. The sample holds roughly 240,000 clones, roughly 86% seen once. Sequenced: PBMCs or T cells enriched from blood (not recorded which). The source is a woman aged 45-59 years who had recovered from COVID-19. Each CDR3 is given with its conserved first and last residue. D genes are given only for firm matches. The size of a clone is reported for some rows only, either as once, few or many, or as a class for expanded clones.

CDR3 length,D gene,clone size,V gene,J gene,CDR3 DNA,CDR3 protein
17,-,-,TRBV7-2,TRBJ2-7,TGTGCCAGCAGCCAATTTCGACAGGCACACCAGGGTTCTGAGCAGTACTTC,CASSQFRQAHQGSEQYF
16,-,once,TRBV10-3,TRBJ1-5,TGTGCCATCAGTGATAACAGGGAAACGATCGATCAGCCCCAGCATTTT,CAISDNRETIDQPQHF
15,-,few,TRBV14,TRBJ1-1,TGTGCCAGCAGCCAAGTCGGCAGGGGTTTCACTGAAGCTTTCTTT,CASSQVGRGFTEAFF
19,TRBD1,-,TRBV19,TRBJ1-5,TGTGCCAGTAGTGCCGGGACAGGCTACCGTAGATCGAGCAATCAGCCCCAGCATTTT,CASSAGTGYRRSSNQPQHF
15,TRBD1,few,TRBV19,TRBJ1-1,TGTGCCAGTAGGCTAGCCGGGACAGGGAACACTGAAGCTTTCTTT,CASRLAGTGNTEAFF
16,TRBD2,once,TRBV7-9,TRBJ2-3,TGTGCCAGCAGCTTAGCGCTAGCGGGAGCCACAGATACGCAGTATTTT,CASSLALAGATDTQYF
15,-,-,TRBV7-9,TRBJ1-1,TGTGCCAGCAGCTTAGGGGCAGGGTTGAACACTGAAGCTTTCTTT,CASSLGAGLNTEAFF
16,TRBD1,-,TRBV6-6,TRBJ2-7,TGTGCCAGCAGTTTGACGTCCGGGACAGTCGGACACGAGCAGTACTTC,CASSLTSGTVGHEQYF
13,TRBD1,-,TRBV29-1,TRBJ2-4,TGCAGCGTACAGGGGTTTAGCAAAAACATTCAGTACTTC,CSVQGFSKNIQYF
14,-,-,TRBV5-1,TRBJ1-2,TGCGCCAGCAGCTTGGGGCAGGCCTCCTATGGCTACACCTTC,CASSLGQASYGYTF
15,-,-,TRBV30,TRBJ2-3,TGTGCCTGGAGTGTAGGGGCGTCTAGCACAGATACGCAGTATTTT,CAWSVGASSTDTQYF